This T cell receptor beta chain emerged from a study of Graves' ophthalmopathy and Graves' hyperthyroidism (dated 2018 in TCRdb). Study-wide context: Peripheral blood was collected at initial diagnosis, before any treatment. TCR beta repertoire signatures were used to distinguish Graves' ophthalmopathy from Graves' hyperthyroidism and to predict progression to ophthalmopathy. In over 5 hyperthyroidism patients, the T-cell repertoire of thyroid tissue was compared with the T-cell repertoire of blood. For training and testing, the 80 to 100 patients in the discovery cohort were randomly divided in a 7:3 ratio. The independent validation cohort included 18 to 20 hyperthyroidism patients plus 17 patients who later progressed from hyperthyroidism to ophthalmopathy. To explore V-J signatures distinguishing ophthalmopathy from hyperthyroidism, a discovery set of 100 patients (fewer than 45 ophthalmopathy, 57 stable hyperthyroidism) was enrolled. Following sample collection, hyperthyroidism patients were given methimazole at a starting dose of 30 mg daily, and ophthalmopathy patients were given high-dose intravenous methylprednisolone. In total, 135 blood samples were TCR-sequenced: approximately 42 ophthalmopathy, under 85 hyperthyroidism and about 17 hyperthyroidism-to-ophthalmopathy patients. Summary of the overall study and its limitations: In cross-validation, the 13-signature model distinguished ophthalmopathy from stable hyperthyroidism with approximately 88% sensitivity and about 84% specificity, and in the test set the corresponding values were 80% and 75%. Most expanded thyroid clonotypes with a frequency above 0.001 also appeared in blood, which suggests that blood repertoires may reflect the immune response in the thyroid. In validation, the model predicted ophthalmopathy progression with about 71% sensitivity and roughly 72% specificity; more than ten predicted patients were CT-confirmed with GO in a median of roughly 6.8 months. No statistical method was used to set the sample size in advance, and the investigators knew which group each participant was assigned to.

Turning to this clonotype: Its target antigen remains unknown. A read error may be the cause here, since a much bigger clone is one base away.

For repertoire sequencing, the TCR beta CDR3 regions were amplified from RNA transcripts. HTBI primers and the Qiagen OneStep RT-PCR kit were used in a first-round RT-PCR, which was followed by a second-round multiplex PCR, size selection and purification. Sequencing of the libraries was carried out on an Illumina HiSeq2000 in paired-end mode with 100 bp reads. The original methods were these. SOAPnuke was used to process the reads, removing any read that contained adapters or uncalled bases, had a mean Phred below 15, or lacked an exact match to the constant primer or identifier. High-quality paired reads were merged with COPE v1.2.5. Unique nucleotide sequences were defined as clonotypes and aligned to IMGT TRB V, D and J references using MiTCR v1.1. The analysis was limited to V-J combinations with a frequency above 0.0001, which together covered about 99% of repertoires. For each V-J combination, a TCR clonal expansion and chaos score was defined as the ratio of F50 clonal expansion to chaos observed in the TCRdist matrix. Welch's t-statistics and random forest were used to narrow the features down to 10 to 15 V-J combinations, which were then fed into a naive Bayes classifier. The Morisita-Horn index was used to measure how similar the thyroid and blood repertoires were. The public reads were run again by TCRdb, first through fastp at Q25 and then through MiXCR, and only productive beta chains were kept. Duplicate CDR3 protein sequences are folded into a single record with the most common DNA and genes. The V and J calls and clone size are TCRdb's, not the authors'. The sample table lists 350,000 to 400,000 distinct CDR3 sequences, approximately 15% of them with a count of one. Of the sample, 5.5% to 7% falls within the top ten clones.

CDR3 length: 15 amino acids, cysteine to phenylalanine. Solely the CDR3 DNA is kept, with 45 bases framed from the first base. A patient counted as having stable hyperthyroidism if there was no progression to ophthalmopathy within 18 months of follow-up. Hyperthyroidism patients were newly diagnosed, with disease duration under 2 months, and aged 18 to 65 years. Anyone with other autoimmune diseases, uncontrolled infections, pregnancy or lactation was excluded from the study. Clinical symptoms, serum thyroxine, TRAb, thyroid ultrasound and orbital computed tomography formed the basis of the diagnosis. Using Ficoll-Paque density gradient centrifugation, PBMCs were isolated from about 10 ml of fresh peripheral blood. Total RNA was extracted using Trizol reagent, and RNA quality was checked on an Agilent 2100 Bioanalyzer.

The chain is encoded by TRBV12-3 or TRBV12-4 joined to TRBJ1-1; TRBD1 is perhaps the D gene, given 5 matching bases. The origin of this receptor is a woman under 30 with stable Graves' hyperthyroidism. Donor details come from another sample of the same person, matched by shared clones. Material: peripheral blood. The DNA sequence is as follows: TGTGCCAGCATCCTTGGGGCAGGGATTGACACTGAAGCTTGCTTT. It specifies CASILGAGIDTEACF.